The present T cell receptor (beta chain) was sequenced within a study of Ad26.COV2.S vaccination and SARS-CoV-2 variants (dated by TCRdb to about 2021). At the level of the whole study: Donors in the vaccine arm were drawn from COV1001, a multicentre, randomized, double-blind, placebo-controlled phase I-IIa trial testing Ad26.COV2.S in healthy adults. Dosing of Ad26.COV2.S was intramuscular, at either 5x10^10 or 1x10^11 viral particles, delivered as one shot or as two shots spaced 56 days apart. Sequencing of the TCRbeta repertoire served to evaluate the specificity and breadth of SARS-CoV-2-reactive T cell receptors following Ad26.COV2.S vaccination. The TCR-sequenced set comprised about 32 samples: about 19 Ad26.COV2.S vaccine recipients, 5 placebo recipients and 8 SARS-CoV-2 convalescent individuals. Trial participants were randomized into five groups of five: low-dose or high-dose Ad26.COV2.S given once or twice, or placebo on both occasions. Investigators remained blinded to trial group allocation during experiments and outcome assessment.

TCRbeta CDR3 regions were sequenced with the immunoSEQ Assay. After extraction, genomic DNA underwent amplification by bias-controlled multiplex PCR, followed by high-throughput sequencing. Per the authors' processing: Collapsing and filtering of sequences were performed to quantify the absolute abundance of each unique TCRbeta CDR3 region. T cell fraction was estimated by normalizing TCRbeta template counts to usable DNA, which was measured by amplifying reference genes present in all nucleated cells. Repertoire TCRs were annotated as SARS-CoV-2-specific when V gene, CDR3 amino acid sequence and J gene were exactly matched to a known reactive TCR set. The reference SARS-CoV-2 TCR set was derived from MIRA and filtered for enrichment in COVID-19-positive ImmuneCODE repertoires, a step that removed public or cross-reactive TCRs. Based on the MIRA antigens, annotated TCRs were further analysed at the level of specific ORF or position within ORF. Breadth was defined as the number of annotated unique rearrangements divided by the total number of unique productive rearrangements, and depth was defined as the summed frequency of the annotated unique rearrangements. Group comparisons of TCR breadth used two-sided Wilcoxon rank-sum tests. The clones in this table, taken by TCRdb from immuneACCESS, are in-frame only. Not every clone is retained; where verified, under half of the shortfall comes from an unresolved V gene, and the cause of the rest is unknown. D and trimming were read from the DNA, whereas the V and J calls and clone size are those reported in that table. This sample lists over 300,000 clones; 83% were detected once. Just under 7.5% of the sample rests with the top ten.

This clone was picked up one time. This receptor's antigen is unknown. It has no much larger one-base neighbor in the sample; base qualities were not kept. Paper-wide results and their limitations: The study was not powered for comparison of responses between vaccine doses or regimens. After vaccination, substantial breadth of spike-specific CD8+ and CD4+ T cell responses was reported. Vaccine and placebo recipients had similar non-spike TCR breadth, a finding consistent with the vaccine containing only spike. The authors noted that total T cell responses may have been underestimated by the TCR breadth and depth analyses. Higher spike-specific TCR breadth was observed in Ad26.COV2.S recipients than in placebo recipients (P = 0.0014).

CDR3 length: 14 amino acids, cysteine to phenylalanine. This entry keeps only the CDR3 DNA: 42 bases, framed from base 1. The junction shows trimming of 6 bases on V and 6 bases on J, and the gene matches do not reach 5 bases of it. According to the germline V gene, CDR1 reads MNHEY and CDR2 reads SVGAGI. This specimen's treatment or condition label, per the study, means: 15 to 20 received Ad26.COV2.S at low or high dose, single or two shots; about 5 received placebo; per-sample allocation not given. Repertoires of vaccine and placebo recipients were sequenced from samples taken on day 63 after the first injection. In Cohort 1b, roughly 26 adults aged 18-55 years were enrolled at a single site in Boston, USA, between 29 July and 7 August 2020. Ad26.COV2.S consisted of a replication-incompetent adenovirus type 26 vector by which a prefusion-stabilized SARS-CoV-2 spike protein from the original Wuhan strain was expressed.

The clonotype originates from a person aged 18 to 65 who received the Ad26.COV2.S COVID-19 vaccine or a placebo. Sequencing used peripheral blood, obtained in a trial of Ad26.COV2.S vaccine versus placebo. The chain links TRBV6-5 with TRBJ2-3; 11 nucleotides in the junction match TRBD2. The CDR3 in this case is CASRTSGVLDTQYF. DNA sequence: TGTGCCAGCAGGACTAGCGGGGTTTTGGATACGCAGTATTTT.